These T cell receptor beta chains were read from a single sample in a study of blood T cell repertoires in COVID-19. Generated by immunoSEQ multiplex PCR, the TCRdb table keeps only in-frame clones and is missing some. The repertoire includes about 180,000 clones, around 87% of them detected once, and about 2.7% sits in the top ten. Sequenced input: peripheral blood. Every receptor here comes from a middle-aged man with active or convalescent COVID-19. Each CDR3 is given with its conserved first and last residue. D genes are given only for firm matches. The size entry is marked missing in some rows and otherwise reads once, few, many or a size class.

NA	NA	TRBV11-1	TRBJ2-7	CASSLGTKGDEQYF	TGTGCCAGCAGCTTAGGGACCAAGGGAGACGAGCAGTACTTC
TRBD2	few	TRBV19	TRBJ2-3	CASSALTSISSTDTQYF	TGTGCCAGTAGTGCCCTGACTAGCATCTCTAGCACAGATACGCAGTATTTT
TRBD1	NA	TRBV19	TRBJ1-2	CASSIAAGQGYGYTF	TGTGCCAGTAGTATAGCCGCAGGACAGGGCTATGGCTACACCTTC
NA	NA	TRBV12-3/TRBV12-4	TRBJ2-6	CASSSSGANVLTF	TGTGCCAGCTCGAGCTCTGGGGCCAACGTCCTGACTTTC
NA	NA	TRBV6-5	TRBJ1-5	CASLRSPNQPQHF	TGTGCCAGCTTACGGTCGCCCAATCAGCCCCAGCATTTT
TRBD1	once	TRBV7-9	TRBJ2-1	CASSSPTGGSFF	TGTGCCAGCAGCAGCCCTACAGGGGGTAGCTTCTTC
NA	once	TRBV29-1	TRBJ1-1	CSVAGVPRGYTEAFF	TGCAGCGTTGCCGGGGTCCCCCGGGGATACACTGAAGCTTTCTTT
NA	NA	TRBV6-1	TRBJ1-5	CASSEMRQVQPQHF	TGTGCCAGCAGTGAAATGAGACAGGTTCAGCCCCAGCATTTT
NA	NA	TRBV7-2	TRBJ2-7	CASSLAARASYEQYF	TGTGCCAGCAGCTTAGCGGCCAGGGCTTCCTACGAGCAGTACTTC
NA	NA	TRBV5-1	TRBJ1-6	CASSLLGSPLHF	TGCGCCAGCAGCCTGCTCGGTTCACCCCTCCACTTT
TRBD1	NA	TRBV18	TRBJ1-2	CASSLNRGDYGYTF	TGTGCCAGCTCACTCAACAGGGGGGACTATGGCTACACCTTC
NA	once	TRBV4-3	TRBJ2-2	CASSPNRFFNTGELFF	TGCGCCAGCAGCCCCAACAGGTTTTTTAACACCGGGGAGCTGTTTTTT
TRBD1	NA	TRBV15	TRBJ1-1	CATSSDRDTEAFF	TGTGCCACCAGCAGTGACAGGGACACTGAAGCTTTCTTT
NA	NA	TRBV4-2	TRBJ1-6	CASSQEVWTPGSYNSPLHF	TGTGCCAGCAGCCAAGAAGTATGGACTCCCGGCTCCTATAATTCACCCCTCCACTTT
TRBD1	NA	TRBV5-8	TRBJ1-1	CASSLAEQGRFRNTEAFF	TGTGCCAGCAGCTTGGCCGAACAGGGGAGGTTTAGGAACACTGAAGCTTTCTTT
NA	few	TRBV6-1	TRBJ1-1	CASSELGVNTEAFF	TGTGCCAGCAGTGAACTAGGGGTTAACACTGAAGCTTTCTTT
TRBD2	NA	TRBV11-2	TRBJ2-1	CASSPTSGAYNEQFF	TGTGCCAGCAGCCCGACTAGCGGGGCCTACAATGAGCAGTTCTTC
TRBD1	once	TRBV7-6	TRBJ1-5	CASSYGARGVQPQHF	TGTGCCAGCAGCTATGGGGCCAGGGGGGTTCAGCCCCAGCATTTT
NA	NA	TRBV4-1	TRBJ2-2	CASSRSGGGRKAGELFF	TGCGCCAGCAGCCGTAGTGGGGGAGGTAGAAAAGCCGGGGAGCTGTTTTTT
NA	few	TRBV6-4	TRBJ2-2	CASSPGNTGELFF	TGTGCCAGCAGCCCAGGGAACACCGGGGAGCTGTTTTTT
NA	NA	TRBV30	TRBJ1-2	CAWSANYGYTF	TGTGCCTGGAGTGCGAACTATGGCTACACCTTC
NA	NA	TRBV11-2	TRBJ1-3	CASSLAGSGNTIYF	TGTGCCAGCAGCTTAGCCGGGTCTGGAAACACCATATATTTT
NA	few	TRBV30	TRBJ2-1	CAWSVSWRGLNEQFF	TGTGCCTGGAGTGTATCTTGGCGTGGGCTCAATGAGCAGTTCTTC
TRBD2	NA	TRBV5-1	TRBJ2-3	CASTLSSGGAGDTQYF	TGCGCCAGCACCCTTTCTAGCGGGGGGGCCGGAGATACGCAGTATTTT
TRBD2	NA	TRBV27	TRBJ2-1	CASSLTGTSGGANIYEQFF	TGTGCCAGCAGTTTAACCGGGACTAGCGGGGGGGCCAATATCTATGAGCAGTTCTTC
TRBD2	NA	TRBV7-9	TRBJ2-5	CASSFPRGSKYF	TGTGCCAGCAGCTTCCCGCGGGGGAGCAAGTACTTC
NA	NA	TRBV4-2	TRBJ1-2	CASSREGQTNYGYTF	TGTGCCAGCAGCAGGGAGGGACAAACAAACTATGGCTACACCTTC
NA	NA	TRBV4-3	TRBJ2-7	CASSQGSSYEQYF	TGCGCCAGCAGCCAAGGATCCAGCTACGAGCAGTACTTC
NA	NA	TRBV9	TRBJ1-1	CASSTSGLPNTEAFF	TGTGCCAGCAGCACCTCGGGACTGCCGAACACTGAAGCTTTCTTT
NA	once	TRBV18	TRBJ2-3	CASSRSRAGTDTQYF	TGTGCCAGCTCACGTAGCAGGGCGGGGACAGATACGCAGTATTTT
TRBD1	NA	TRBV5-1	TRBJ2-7	CASSWDSYPTYEQYF	TGCGCCAGCAGCTGGGACAGCTATCCTACCTACGAGCAGTACTTC
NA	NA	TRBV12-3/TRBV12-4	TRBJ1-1	CASGGGGDTEAFF	TGTGCCAGCGGCGGGGGCGGCGACACTGAAGCTTTCTTT
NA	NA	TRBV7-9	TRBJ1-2	CASSLYSTNYGYTF	TGTGCCAGCAGCTTATACAGTACTAACTATGGCTACACCTTC
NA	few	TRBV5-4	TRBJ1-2	CASSLATGKDYGYTF	TGTGCCAGCAGCTTGGCCACGGGTAAAGACTATGGCTACACCTTC
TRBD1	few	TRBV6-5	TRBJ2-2	CASSDRGNDGELFF	TGTGCCAGCAGCGACAGGGGAAACGACGGGGAGCTGTTTTTT
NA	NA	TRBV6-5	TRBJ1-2	CASRSPTGRVSGYTF	TGTGCCAGCAGATCCCCGACAGGAAGGGTGAGTGGCTACACCTTC
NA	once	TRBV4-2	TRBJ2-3	CASSQESRRPTDTQYF	TGTGCCAGCAGCCAAGAGAGTCGCCGTCCAACAGATACGCAGTATTTT
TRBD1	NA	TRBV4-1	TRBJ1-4	CASSRGQTTNEKLFF	TGCGCCAGCAGCCGGGGACAGACAACTAATGAAAAACTGTTTTTT
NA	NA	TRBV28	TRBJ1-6	CASSLDRDNSPLHF	TGTGCCAGCAGCCTCGACAGAGATAATTCACCCCTCCACTTT
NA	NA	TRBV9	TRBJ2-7	CASSSEGWGLSYEQYF	TGTGCCAGCAGCTCGGAGGGATGGGGACTTTCCTACGAGCAGTACTTC
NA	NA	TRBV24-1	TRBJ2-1	CATSDSYPVSYNEQFF	TGTGCCACCAGTGATTCCTACCCCGTCTCCTACAATGAGCAGTTCTTC
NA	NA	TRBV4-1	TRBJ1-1	CASSQAGFGAFF	TGCGCCAGCAGCCAAGCCGGCTTCGGGGCTTTCTTT
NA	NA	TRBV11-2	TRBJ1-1	CASSFPKAGPGNTEAFF	TGTGCCAGCAGCTTCCCGAAGGCAGGGCCAGGGAACACTGAAGCTTTCTTT
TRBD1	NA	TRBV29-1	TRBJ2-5	CSVAGGEPWRRETQYF	TGCAGCGTTGCAGGGGGCGAGCCTTGGCGGCGGGAGACCCAGTACTTC
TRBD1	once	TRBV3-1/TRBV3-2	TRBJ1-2	CASTGQGAGGYTF	TGTGCCAGCACCGGACAGGGGGCGGGAGGCTACACCTTC
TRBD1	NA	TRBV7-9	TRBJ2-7	CASSMGQGLAYEQYF	TGTGCCAGCAGCATGGGACAGGGGCTAGCCTACGAGCAGTACTTC
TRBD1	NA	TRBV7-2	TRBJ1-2	CASGGQRNYGYTF	TGTGCCAGCGGGGGACAGAGAAACTATGGCTACACCTTC
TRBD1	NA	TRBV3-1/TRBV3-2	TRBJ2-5	CASSQFTGAQETQYF	TGTGCCAGCAGCCAGTTCACAGGGGCTCAAGAGACCCAGTACTTC
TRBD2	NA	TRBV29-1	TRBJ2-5	CSVRSGAWYQETQYF	TGCAGCGTTAGGAGCGGGGCTTGGTACCAAGAGACCCAGTACTTC